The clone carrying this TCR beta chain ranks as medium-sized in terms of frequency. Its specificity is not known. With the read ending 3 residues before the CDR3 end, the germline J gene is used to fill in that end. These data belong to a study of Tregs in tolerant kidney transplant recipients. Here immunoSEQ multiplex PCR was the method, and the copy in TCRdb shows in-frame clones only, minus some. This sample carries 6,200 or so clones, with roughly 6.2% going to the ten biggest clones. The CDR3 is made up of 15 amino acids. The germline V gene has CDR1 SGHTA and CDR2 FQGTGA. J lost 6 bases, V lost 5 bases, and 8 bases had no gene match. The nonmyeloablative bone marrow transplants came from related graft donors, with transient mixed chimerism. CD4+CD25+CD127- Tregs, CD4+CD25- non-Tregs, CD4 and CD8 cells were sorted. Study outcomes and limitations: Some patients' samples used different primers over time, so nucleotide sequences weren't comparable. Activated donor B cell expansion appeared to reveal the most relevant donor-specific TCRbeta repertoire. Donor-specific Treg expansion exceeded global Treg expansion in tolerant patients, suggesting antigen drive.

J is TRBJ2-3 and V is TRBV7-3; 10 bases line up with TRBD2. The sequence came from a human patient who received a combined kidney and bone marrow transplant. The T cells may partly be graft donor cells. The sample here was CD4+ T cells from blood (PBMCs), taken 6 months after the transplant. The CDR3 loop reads CASSERLAGRDTQYF. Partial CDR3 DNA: TGTGCCAGCAGCGAGCGACTAGCGGGCAGGGATACG.